Each of the 5 T cell receptor beta chains below was sequenced from the same sample in a study of T cells in Graves' hyperthyroidism and ophthalmopathy. Template material for amplifying TCR beta CDR3 regions consisted of RNA transcripts. TCR CDR3 regions were first amplified by RT-PCR with HTBI primers. TCRdb called the multiplex PCR reads again in MiXCR, with one record for every CDR3 protein. The table shows roughly 720,000 distinct CDR3 sequences, with approximately 15% occurring only once. The sample was blood. Source of these receptors: a man aged 50-59 years with Graves' hyperthyroidism.

This chain's CDR3 is CASGNPRQETQYF. As DNA, the CDR3 is TGTGCCAGCGGAAACCCACGGCAAGAGACCCAGTACTTC. The V gene is TRBV6-2 or TRBV6-3, the J gene TRBJ2-5, with no clear D. The CDR3 has 13 amino acids. Germline-derived CDR1 and CDR2 are MNHEY and SVGEGT. V lost 8 bases and J 2 bases, leaving 12 bases between the germline ends.

This clonotype appeared many times. CDR3 residues: CASSYSGGNQPQHF. CDR3 sequence (DNA): TGTGCCAGCAGTTACTCGGGGGGCAATCAGCCCCAGCATTTT. The chain employs TRBV6-2 or TRBV6-3 and TRBJ1-5; tentatively, D is TRBD1 (5 bases). V was shortened by 0 bases and J by 2 bases, with 5 bases between the two germline ends. The CDR3 totals 14 residues. Germline CDR1 is MNHEY and CDR2 is SVGEGT.

Ten or more counts support this clonotype. The chain joins TRBV2 to TRBJ2-7, with TRBD1 matching over 9 bases. CDR1 and CDR2 (germline): SNHLY, FYNNEI. V shed 6 bases and J 4 bases; nucleotides not matched to a gene: 13. The CDR3 covers 16 residues. This chain's CDR3 is CASSNPGTGITYEQYF. Written as DNA, the CDR3 is TGTGCCAGCAGCAACCCCGGGACAGGGATAACTTACGAGCAGTACTTC.

The chain has TRBV19 and TRBJ1-1; weak D call: TRBD1 (6 bases). This CDR3 is built from 12 residues. Germline V gives CDR1 LNHDA, CDR2 SQIVND (reference sequence). V dropped 7 bases and J dropped 3 bases, with 9 bases sitting between them. The CDR3 reads CASMEGDTEAFF. CDR3 nucleotides: TGTGCCAGTATGGAGGGGGACACTGAAGCTTTCTTT.

The V gene is TRBV6-1, the J gene TRBJ1-1; a weak D match, TRBD1 (6 bases). Trimming pared 1 base from V and 7 bases from J, leaving 13 bases between. The CDR3 spans 14 residues. Looked up from germline, CDR1 is MNHNS and CDR2 is SASEGT. CDR3 sequence: CASSEDGRGGEAFF. The CDR3 DNA reads TGTGCCAGCAGTGAAGACGGCAGGGGAGGTGAAGCTTTCTTT.